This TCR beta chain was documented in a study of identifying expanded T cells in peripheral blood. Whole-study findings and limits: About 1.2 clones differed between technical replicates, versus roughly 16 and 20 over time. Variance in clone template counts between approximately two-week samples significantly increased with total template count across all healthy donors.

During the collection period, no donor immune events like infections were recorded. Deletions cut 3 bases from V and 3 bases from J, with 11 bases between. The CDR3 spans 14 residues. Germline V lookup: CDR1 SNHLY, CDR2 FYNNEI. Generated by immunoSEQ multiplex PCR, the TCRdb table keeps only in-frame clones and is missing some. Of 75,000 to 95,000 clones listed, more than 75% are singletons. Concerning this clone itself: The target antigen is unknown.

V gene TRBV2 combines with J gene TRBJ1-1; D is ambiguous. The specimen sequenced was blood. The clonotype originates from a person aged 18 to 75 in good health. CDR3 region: CASSEGTAHTEAFF. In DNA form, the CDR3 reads TGTGCCAGCAGTGAGGGTACAGCCCACACTGAAGCTTTCTTT.